These T cell receptor beta chains were read from a single sample in a study of shared clonotypes between healthy human individuals. Some clones are missing from TCRdb's copy, which holds only in-frame ones; the method was immunoSEQ multiplex PCR. The repertoire includes around 560,000 clones, approximately 96% of them detected once, and over 0.1% sits in the top ten. The source material was naive CD8+ T cells sorted from blood. These receptors were collected from a woman aged 25-40 years in good health. CDR3s include the opening cysteine and the closing phenylalanine or tryptophan. Each record gives: V gene, D gene, clone size, J gene, CDR3 protein, CDR3 DNA. D genes are given only for firm matches. Clone size appears in some rows only: once, few, many, or a class for an expanded clone.

TRBV6-1	TRBD2	NA	TRBJ2-7	CASSDAGVGYEQYF	TGTGCCAGCAGTGATGCGGGGGTGGGTTACGAGCAGTACTTC
TRBV10-2	TRBD2	NA	TRBJ2-7	CAVTGTSLYEQYF	TGCGCCGTAACCGGGACTAGTCTCTACGAGCAGTACTTC
TRBV13	TRBD1	NA	TRBJ2-7	CASSPAGTGGFEQYF	TGTGCCAGCAGCCCGGCCGGGACAGGGGGTTTCGAGCAGTACTTC
TRBV9	NA	NA	TRBJ2-3	CASSLGPLVYF	TGTGCCAGCAGCCTGGGTCCCCTCGTGTATTTT
TRBV20-1	NA	NA	TRBJ2-2	CSARRAGELFF	TGCAGTGCTAGAAGGGCCGGGGAGCTGTTTTTT
TRBV6-6	TRBD1	NA	TRBJ1-1	CASTLTGSEAFF	TGTGCCAGCACCCTGACAGGGAGTGAAGCTTTCTTT
TRBV7-8	NA	NA	TRBJ2-2	CASSWGTGELFF	TGTGCCAGCAGCTGGGGGACCGGGGAGCTGTTTTTT
TRBV6-5	NA	once	TRBJ2-1	CASSYGGDGNEQFF	TGTGCCAGCAGTTACGGTGGGGACGGGAATGAGCAGTTCTTC
TRBV28	NA	NA	TRBJ1-1	CASSPRTEAFF	TGTGCCAGCAGCCCGAGGACTGAAGCTTTCTTT
TRBV27	TRBD1	NA	TRBJ1-5	CASSRTGDYSNQPQHF	TGTGCCAGCAGCCGAACAGGGGACTACTCCAATCAGCCCCAGCATTTT
TRBV7-9	NA	NA	TRBJ2-7	CASSPSPTYEQYF	TGTGCCAGCAGCCCCTCCCCGACCTACGAGCAGTACTTC
TRBV2	NA	once	TRBJ2-7	CASSDPTGVGDGQYF	TGTGCCAGCAGTGATCCAACGGGAGTTGGTGACGGGCAGTACTTC
TRBV28	TRBD2	NA	TRBJ2-1	CASKVLGLAGEDEQFF	TGTGCCAGCAAAGTCCTCGGACTAGCGGGAGAGGATGAGCAGTTCTTC
TRBV15	NA	NA	TRBJ1-1	CATSEQGPEAFF	TGTGCCACCAGCGAACAGGGCCCTGAAGCTTTCTTT
TRBV27	TRBD1	NA	TRBJ2-3	CASSLQTGGSDTQYF	TGTGCCAGTTCCCTCCAGACAGGGGGTTCAGATACGCAGTATTTT
TRBV29-1	TRBD2	once	TRBJ2-3	CSVAGGSGRVGTDTQYF	TGCAGCGTTGCGGGGGGTAGCGGGAGGGTTGGCACAGATACGCAGTATTTT
TRBV28	TRBD1	NA	TRBJ1-5	CASSFDREGNQPQHF	TGTGCCAGCAGTTTTGACAGGGAAGGCAATCAGCCCCAGCATTTT
TRBV7-8	TRBD1	NA	TRBJ2-7	CASSSPAGTGTEQYF	TGTGCCAGCAGCTCTCCCGCCGGGACAGGGACCGAGCAGTACTTC
TRBV28	NA	once	TRBJ2-5	CASSESGETQYF	TGTGCCAGCAGTGAGAGTGGAGAGACCCAGTACTTC
TRBV27	TRBD2	NA	TRBJ2-7	CASSLGTSGNLYEQYF	TGTGCCAGCAGTTTAGGAACTAGCGGGAATCTGTACGAGCAGTACTTC
TRBV13	NA	NA	TRBJ1-3	CASSPGAYSGNTIYF	TGTGCCAGCAGCCCCGGAGCTTACTCTGGAAACACCATATATTTT
TRBV5-4	NA	few	TRBJ2-5	CASSPPEQETQYF	TGTGCCAGCAGCCCCCCAGAGCAAGAGACCCAGTACTTC
TRBV7-6	NA	NA	TRBJ2-2	CASSRWAGATGELFF	TGTGCCAGCAGCCGTTGGGCGGGGGCGACGGGGGAGCTGTTTTTT
TRBV5-6	NA	NA	TRBJ2-2	CASAFPGDGELFF	TGTGCCAGCGCCTTCCCCGGGGACGGGGAGCTGTTTTTT
TRBV5-4	TRBD2	NA	TRBJ2-7	CASSSWTSPYEQYF	TGTGCCAGCAGCTCGTGGACTAGCCCCTACGAGCAGTACTTC
TRBV27	NA	NA	TRBJ1-5	CASTPTGSNQPQHF	TGTGCCAGCACCCCAACAGGGAGCAATCAGCCCCAGCATTTT
TRBV7-7	TRBD2	NA	TRBJ2-7	CASSLGSTSGAYEQYF	TGTGCCAGCAGCTTAGGATCGACTAGCGGGGCCTACGAGCAGTACTTC
TRBV5-4	TRBD2	NA	TRBJ2-7	CASSTTLAGGDEQYF	TGTGCCAGCAGCACCACCTTAGCGGGAGGGGACGAGCAGTACTTC
TRBV6-7	TRBD1	once	TRBJ2-2	CASSSRTGIFTGELFF	TGTGCCAGCAGTTCACGGACAGGGATTTTCACCGGGGAGCTGTTTTTT